This is a list of T cell receptor beta chains from one sample in a study of T cells in Graves' hyperthyroidism and ophthalmopathy. TCRdb redid the calling of the multiplex PCR reads with MiXCR, one entry per CDR3 protein. The sample has hundreds of thousands of distinct CDR3 sequences; roughly 15% are singletons. The sequenced material came from blood. All receptors derive from a man aged 18 to 29 with Graves' ophthalmopathy. CDR3s leave out the opening cysteine and the closing phenylalanine or tryptophan. Size tells how often a clone was seen (once, few, many) or the class of an expanded clone, and some rows leave it out.

v_call	clone_size	cdr3_length	j_call	cdr3_aa
TRBV6-5	many	15	TRBJ1-1	ASSYSRAGGMNTEAF
TRBV7-2	many	14	TRBJ2-3	ASSSGFGAGTDTQY
TRBV19	many	12	TRBJ1-1	ASIGTGYWTEAF
TRBV12-3/TRBV12-4	many	12	TRBJ2-1	ASSLGTRVSEQF
TRBV7-8	many	11	TRBJ1-5	ASSLGQTQPQH
TRBV4-1	few	12	TRBJ2-3	ASSQGQNTDTQY
TRBV7-2	many	13	TRBJ2-1	ASRLAGGPYNEQF
TRBV4-1	many	14	TRBJ2-5	ASSQADWGHGETQY
TRBV2	many	11	TRBJ1-6	ASMDLGDSPLH
TRBV4-1	NA	14	TRBJ1-3	ASSQAERASGNTIY
TRBV29-1	few	11	TRBJ2-2	SVKGLNTGELF
TRBV4-1	many	10	TRBJ1-2	ASSQTDYGYT
TRBV11-2	few	11	TRBJ2-7	ASSLSSIHEQY
TRBV3-1	many	12	TRBJ2-1	ASSQEGTVNEQF
TRBV20-1	many	14	TRBJ2-1	SARSKRTTTYNEQF
TRBV19	many	13	TRBJ1-2	ASRSAGQANYGYT
TRBV29-1	NA	10	TRBJ1-2	SVPFTNYGYT
TRBV20-1	NA	11	TRBJ1-5	SATGYLDQPQH
TRBV9	many	13	TRBJ2-5	ASSARDRRQETQY
TRBV6-6	many	16	TRBJ2-1	ASSYFENVGQVYNEQF
TRBV18	NA	15	TRBJ2-3	ASSQDKQGSFTDTQY
TRBV11-3	many	14	TRBJ2-5	ASSLGLAGSEETQY
TRBV7-2	NA	10	TRBJ1-2	ASSWGQGRYT
TRBV12-3/TRBV12-4	many	10	TRBJ1-2	ASSLGQAGYT
TRBV6-2/TRBV6-3	many	12	TRBJ2-7	ASSYGVTSYEQY
TRBV12-3/TRBV12-4	many	11	TRBJ2-7	ASGGQDHYEQY
TRBV19	NA	13	TRBJ2-3	ASSIEGGTTDTQY
TRBV7-8	many	13	TRBJ1-1	ASSHTGQGFSEAF
TRBV6-1	many	13	TRBJ2-7	ASSSFGQGGYEQY
TRBV6-6	few	17	TRBJ2-3	ASSYSLLSSGGTTDTQY
TRBV7-8	many	14	TRBJ1-4	ASSQSPTATNEKLF
TRBV11-3	many	12	TRBJ2-5	ASSFSGLQETQY
TRBV27	many	13	TRBJ2-7	ASRLGLENPYEQY
TRBV10-3	many	11	TRBJ1-1	AISDRGNTEAF
TRBV5-6	many	16	TRBJ2-1	ASSSNPSGRAGVYEQF
TRBV11-2	many	19	TRBJ2-7	ASSLDPQDRVIAGSSYEQY
TRBV20-1	many	12	TRBJ2-3	SASSGSPTDTQY
TRBV30	many	12	TRBJ1-1	AWSVSRRGTEAF
TRBV5-5	many	13	TRBJ2-3	ASSSQGDVWDTQY
TRBV19	NA	15	TRBJ2-7	ASSPRSRGVQGEEQY
TRBV20-1	NA	12	TRBJ1-6	SASGRPGNSPLH
TRBV7-3	many	11	TRBJ2-3	ASSPWVGDTQY
TRBV30	many	15	TRBJ2-1	AWSDGRDSLHNNEQF
TRBV10-1	few	11	TRBJ1-5	ATSMGSNQPQH
TRBV7-2	few	13	TRBJ2-5	ASSLADRGSETQY
TRBV3-1	NA	14	TRBJ2-2	ASSPWDRGYTGELF
TRBV15	few	13	TRBJ2-2	ATSRDRGGSGELF
TRBV28	NA	10	TRBJ2-7	ASSFIDYEQY
TRBV7-8	many	14	TRBJ2-3	ASSAWGEAGTDTQY
TRBV6-5	many	11	TRBJ1-1	ASSYNGNTEAF
TRBV5-1	many	12	TRBJ2-5	ASSAASGGETQY